What follows are 32 T cell receptor beta chains derived from one specimen sequenced in a study of blood T cell repertoires in COVID-19. The protocol was immunoSEQ multiplex PCR, while the TCRdb copy is restricted to in-frame clones and leaves out a portion. The profile covers roughly 57,000 clones, with roughly three quarters appearing a single time and around 3.5% taken by the ten largest. The sequencing sample was made of peripheral blood. These receptors originate from a man in his sixties with acute or convalescent COVID-19.

The CDR3 here is CSGRTGGETQYF. The CDR3 coding sequence is TGCAGCGGGAGGACAGGGGGTGAGACCCAGTACTTC. V is TRBV29-1 and J is TRBJ2-5; the match to TRBD1 covers 10 bases. This CDR3 comprises 12 residues. Unmatched junction bases numbered 4, after V lost 7 bases and J lost 5 bases. Germline-derived CDR1 and CDR2 are SQVTM and ANQGSEA.

This clone was observed a few times. V is TRBV7-9 and J is TRBJ1-6; 9 positions match TRBD1. Germline trimming cut 4 bases from V and 7 bases from J; bases unmatched to any gene: 2. The CDR3 totals 14 residues. Germline CDR1 and CDR2: SEHNR and FQNEAQ (reference sequence). CDR3 DNA sequence: TGTGCCAGCAGCTGGGGACAGGGAAATTCACCCCTCCACTTT. This gives the protein CASSWGQGNSPLHF.

The rearrangement joins TRBV19 to TRBJ2-1, with 8 nucleotides matching TRBD2. V lost 3 bases, J lost 4 bases, and 5 bases stayed unmatched. This CDR3 is 15 amino acids long. From germline, CDR1 is LNHDA and CDR2 SQIVND (reference sequence). CDR3: CASSISGGPYNEQFF. The CDR3 DNA reads as TGTGCCAGTAGTATCTCGGGGGGGCCTTACAATGAGCAGTTCTTC.

This chain links TRBV24-1 with TRBJ1-6, with D hard to call. The CDR3 is 15 residues long. Trimming stripped 10 bases from V and 0 bases from J, with 12 bases between. CDR1 and CDR2 from the germline V gene are KGHDR and SFDVKD. CDR3 DNA: TGTGCCACTAGGACTCCGAGCTCCTATAATTCACCCCTCCACTTT. Translating it yields CATRTPSSYNSPLHF.

The chain joins TRBV7-2 to TRBJ2-7; 9 bases fit TRBD1. The germline V gene has CDR1 SGHTA and CDR2 FQGNSA. The CDR3 has 14 residues. Losses at the gene ends were 6 bases for V and 5 bases for J; bases not matched to a gene: 8. DNA of the CDR3: TGTGCCAGCAGTCCGGGACAGGGTTCCCACGAGCAGTACTTC. Protein: CASSPGQGSHEQYF.

The chain joins TRBV9 to TRBJ2-1; 8 positions agree with TRBD2. There are 16 residues in the CDR3. V shed 3 bases, J shed 3 bases, and the junction held 8 bases outside the gene matches. The V gene's germline CDR1 is SGDLS and CDR2 YYNGEE. The CDR3 spells CASSGTSGGDYNEQFF. CDR3 DNA sequence: TGTGCCAGCAGCGGGACCAGCGGGGGAGACTACAATGAGCAGTTCTTC.

The chain recombines TRBV10-2 with TRBJ1-1, with TRBD1 matching over 8 bases. The germline V gene has CDR1 WSHSY and CDR2 SAAADI. The CDR3 extends over 12 amino acids. J was trimmed by 1 base and V by 8 bases; bases with no gene match: 0. CDR3 nucleotides: TGCGCCAGCGGACAGGGGAACACTGAAGCTTTCTTT. It encodes CASGQGNTEAFF.

The chain is built from TRBV5-4 and TRBJ2-3; TRBD2 agrees at 15 bases. Germline values: CDR1 SGHNT, CDR2 YYREEE (reference sequence). V lost 7 bases and J lost 5; bases outside the gene matches: 5. The CDR3 spans 15 residues. This CDR3 reads CASRRTSGGGDTQYF. The CDR3 region has the DNA TGTGCCAGCCGGCGGACTAGCGGGGGGGGAGATACGCAGTATTTT.

The chain joins TRBV21-1 to TRBJ1-5. TRBV21-1 is a listed pseudogene. The CDR3 runs 14 residues. As DNA, the CDR3 is TGTGCCAGCAGCAAACGAAAGTGGAGTGAGCCCCAGCATTTT. Translated: CASSKRKWSEPQHF.

The chain links TRBV30 to TRBJ1-2; a possible D gene is TRBD1 (5 bases). This CDR3 is built from 15 residues. The germline V and J ends were trimmed by 2 bases and 1 base, with 14 bases remaining between them. Looked up from germline, CDR1 is GTSNPN and CDR2 is SVGIG (reference sequence). CDR3 in DNA: TGTGCCTGGAGTAAGGGCAGGGCCTTTAACTATGGCTACACCTTC. This gives the protein CAWSKGRAFNYGYTF.

The genes are TRBV5-4 and TRBJ2-7; the D is unclear. Deletions cut 4 bases from V and 2 bases from J, with 13 bases between. CDR3 size: 14 residues. Germline CDR1 SGHNT, CDR2 YYREEE (reference sequence). CDR3 region: CASSPKTKPYEQYF. Here the CDR3 DNA reads TGTGCCAGCAGCCCAAAAACTAAACCCTACGAGCAGTACTTC.

This rearrangement joins TRBV24-1 to TRBJ1-2; D gene ambiguous. This CDR3 has 13 amino acids. Trimming left V 5 bases short and J 1 base short, with 7 bases between. Germline V lookup: CDR1 KGHDR, CDR2 SFDVKD. In nucleotides, the CDR3 is TGTGCCACCAGTGGCAGTCTTAACTATGGCTACACCTTC. Protein: CATSGSLNYGYTF.

The V and J genes are TRBV19 and TRBJ1-4, with no clear D. The CDR3 runs 12 residues. Germline CDR1 is LNHDA and CDR2 is SQIVND (reference sequence). Trimming removed 5 bases from V and 6 bases from J, with 7 bases in between. The CDR3 region is CASSLTDEKLFF. The CDR3 nucleotides are TGTGCCAGTAGTCTAACGGATGAAAAACTGTTTTTT.

The V and J genes are TRBV5-4 and TRBJ2-5; TRBD1 aligns across 8 bases. CDR1 is SGHNT, CDR2 YYREEE, per germline (reference sequence). CDR3 size: 15 residues. V gave up 4 bases and J gave up 2 bases; unmatched junction bases: 7. CDR3 coding DNA: TGTGCCAGCAGCGGACGGACAGGGAAACAAGAGACCCAGTACTTC. Its translation is CASSGRTGKQETQYF.

The chain employs TRBV12-3 or TRBV12-4 and TRBJ2-5; a possible D gene is TRBD2 (5 bases). Trimming left V 5 bases short and J 9 bases short, with 16 bases between. The CDR3 runs to 13 residues. In nucleotides, the CDR3 is TGTGCCAGCAGTCCCCCGGGGAATTGGGCCCAGTACTTC. It codes for CASSPPGNWAQYF.

The chain joins TRBV6-6 to TRBJ1-1, with TRBD1 matching over 7 bases. Germline CDR1 and CDR2: MNHNY and SVGAGI (reference sequence). The CDR3 contains 14 residues. Trimming cost V 7 bases and J 3 bases; bases outside gene matches: 8. The CDR3 bases are TGTGCCAGCACCCGTCAGGGGGGTGACACTGAAGCTTTCTTT. Translation gives CASTRQGGDTEAFF.

This clone was detected once. V usage is TRBV14 and J usage is TRBJ1-4; D not resolved. Trimming removed 4 bases at V and 13 bases at J, with 22 bases between. The V gene's germline CDR1 is SGHDN and CDR2 FVKESK. The CDR3 has 15 amino acids. The DNA for the CDR3 is TGTGCCAGCAGCCTTCCGGGAGCACGTGGGAGTAGACTGTTTTTT. It codes for CASSLPGARGSRLFF.

The chain employs TRBV10-3 and TRBJ1-5, with D perhaps TRBD1 (6 bases). This CDR3 is 15 amino acids long. CDR1 ENHRY and CDR2 SYGVKD come from the germline V gene. V lost 3 bases and J 2 bases, leaving 11 bases between the germline ends. The CDR3, as DNA: TGTGCCATCAGTGAAAACAGGGAAGGCAATCAGCCCCAGCATTTT. It is translated as CAISENREGNQPQHF.

The V call is TRBV9, the J call TRBJ2-5, with 7 bases matching TRBD2. Germline V gene sequence: CDR1 SGDLS, CDR2 YYNGEE. The trim removed 7 bases at V and 2 bases at J, leaving 8 bases unmatched. The CDR3 covers 14 residues. CDR3 bases: TGTGCCAGCTCTCCCGGCGGGGGTCAAGAGACCCAGTACTTC. Protein product: CASSPGGGQETQYF.

The chain joins TRBV28 to TRBJ1-2; 7 nucleotides line up with TRBD1. Losses at the gene ends were 9 bases for V and 4 bases for J; bases not matched to a gene: 17. CDR1 and CDR2 from the germline V gene are MDHEN and SYDVKM. The CDR3 spans 16 residues. The CDR3 DNA reads as TGTGCCAGTTTAGACAAGCGACAGGGTACGGGCTATGGCTACACCTTC. Translated: CASLDKRQGTGYGYTF.

This chain links TRBV11-2 with TRBJ2-1; TRBD2 is a possible D gene (6 bases). Germline V gene sequence: CDR1 SGHAT, CDR2 FQNNGV. Trimming removed 4 bases from V and 7 bases from J, with 17 bases in between. The CDR3 is 15 amino acids. The CDR3 region is CASSSREDVRNEQFF. The CDR3 nucleotides are TGTGCCAGCAGCTCCAGGGAGGACGTGAGGAATGAGCAGTTCTTC.

The chain combines TRBV18 with TRBJ2-3; 11 nucleotides align to TRBD1. The CDR3 sequence is 16 residues long. The V gene end was trimmed by 5 bases and the J gene end by 3 bases; junction bases not matched to a gene: 7. Germline V gene sequence: CDR1 KGHSH, CDR2 LQKENI. CDR3 region: CASSATGQGVTDTQYF. In DNA form, the CDR3 reads TGTGCCAGCTCAGCAACGGGACAGGGGGTAACAGATACGCAGTATTTT.

DNA for the CDR3: TGCGCCAGCAGCTTAACTCCAGGGGGCGCCACGCAGTATTTT. Its translation is CASSLTPGGATQYF. The chain has TRBV5-1 and TRBJ2-3; 8 bases match TRBD1. The CDR3 is 14 residues long. J lost 9 bases, V lost 2 bases, and 8 bases had no gene match. CDR1 is SGHRS, CDR2 YFSETQ, per germline.

The CDR3 coding sequence is TGTGCCAGCAACCGCCAGGCAGTTACTTATGGCTACACCTTC. The encoded protein is CASNRQAVTYGYTF. This chain links TRBV2 with TRBJ1-2; D call uncertain. V was pared by 7 bases and J by 5 bases, with 17 bases between. CDR3 length: 14 amino acids. The germline V gene has CDR1 SNHLY and CDR2 FYNNEI.

V usage is TRBV18 and J usage is TRBJ1-1; the D is unclear. The CDR3 is 16 amino acids. The germline V gene encodes CDR1 KGHSH and CDR2 LQKENI. V was trimmed by 5 bases and J by 2 bases, leaving 18 bases between them. In DNA, the CDR3 is TGTGCCAGCTCAGCCTGGAGGGTGCAGGAAAACACTGAAGCTTTCTTT. This codes for CASSAWRVQENTEAFF.

The table lists this clone with a count of one. The chain couples TRBV19 to TRBJ2-5; TRBD1 aligns across 10 bases. Germline CDR1 and CDR2: LNHDA and SQIVND (reference sequence). The J segment lost 2 bases and the V segment lost 4 bases, leaving 4 bases of the junction unmatched. CDR3 size: 15 residues. CDR3 residues: CASSRQGAAQETQYF. In DNA, the CDR3 is TGTGCCAGTAGTAGACAGGGGGCGGCTCAAGAGACCCAGTACTTC. Full variable domain (remainder filled in from reference TRBV19 and TRBJ2-5): DGGITQSPKYLFRKEGQNVTLSCEQNLNHDAMYWYRQDPGQGLRLIYYSQIVNDFQKGDIAEGYSVSREKKESFPLTVTSAQKNPTAFYLCASSRQGAAQETQYFGPGTRLLVL.

The chain couples TRBV4-1 to TRBJ1-5; possible D gene TRBD1, 6 bases. Germline CDR1 MGHRA, CDR2 YSYEKL. The CDR3 is 16 amino acids. V was pared by 0 bases and J by 4 bases, with 13 bases between. The CDR3 loop is CASSQDRQGLNQPQHF. CDR3 in DNA: TGCGCCAGCAGCCAAGATCGGCAGGGGCTAAATCAGCCCCAGCATTTT.

CDR3 residues: CASSLVGTGTSPLHF. The DNA for the CDR3 is TGTGCCAGCAGCTTAGTAGGGACAGGGACCTCACCCCTCCACTTT. The chain uses TRBV11-2 and TRBJ1-6, with 9 positions matching TRBD1. Germline V gene data show CDR1 as SGHAT and CDR2 as FQNNGV. The J segment lost 10 bases and the V segment lost 1 base, leaving 5 bases of the junction unmatched. CDR3 length equals 15 residues.

This chain's CDR3 is CASGGVNQPQHF. In DNA form, the CDR3 reads TGTGCCAGCGGGGGGGTTAATCAGCCCCAGCATTTT. The chain has TRBV27 and TRBJ1-5; maybe TRBD1 (5 bases). The V gene lost 8 bases and the J gene lost 4 bases, with 9 bases spanning the gap. In germline, CDR1 is MNHEY, CDR2 SMNVEV (reference sequence). The CDR3 loop spans 12 amino acids.

The chain recombines TRBV2 with TRBJ1-3, with 7 bases aligning to TRBD1. The germline V gene encodes CDR1 SNHLY and CDR2 FYNNEI. Trimming removed 9 bases from V and 0 bases from J; junction bases left unmatched: 8. There are 15 residues in the CDR3. The CDR3 reads CASRGTDYSGNTIYF. DNA for the CDR3: TGTGCCAGTAGGGGGACAGACTACTCTGGAAACACCATATATTTT.

The gene calls are TRBV12-5 and TRBJ2-5; TRBD1 matches at 7 bases. Germline CDR1 and CDR2: LGHNT and FRNRAP. V gave up 5 bases and J gave up 1 base; unmatched junction bases: 4. The CDR3 is 14 residues long. In DNA, the CDR3 is TGTGCTAGTGGTCCCTCAGGGGGCCAAGAGACCCAGTACTTC. It is translated as CASGPSGGQETQYF.

The V gene is TRBV9, the J gene TRBJ1-2, with D maybe TRBD1 (5 bases). This CDR3 comprises 12 residues. CDR1 and CDR2 (germline): SGDLS, YYNGEE. Between the trimmed V and J ends, which lost 2 bases and 7 bases, there was a span of 9 bases. The CDR3 is CASSVGEGGYTF. The CDR3 DNA sequence: TGTGCCAGCAGCGTGGGGGAGGGTGGCTACACCTTC.